A single T cell receptor (beta chain) is shown here with its context. The data are from a study of blood T cells in healthy people across ages. The use of a sample-barcoded 5' primer and a J-beta primer mix characterized a second PCR of about 7 to 12 cycles. TCRdb called the 5' RACE reads again in MiXCR, with one record for every CDR3 protein. The table shows hundreds of thousands of distinct CDR3 sequences, with about 25% occurring only once. With V trimmed by 4 bases and J by 4 bases, 6 bases remained unmatched. This CDR3 spans 16 amino acids. CDR1 and CDR2 from the germline V gene are MNHNY and SVGAGI (reference sequence). The same sample was also used in a study of T cells of mothers and their children.

Sequences were obtained from blood. The rearrangement joins TRBV6-6 to TRBJ2-2, with 10 nucleotides matching TRBD2. This clonotype was obtained from a boy between 2 and 10 years old in good health. Written as DNA, the CDR3 is TGTGCCAGCAGTTCAGAGCGGGGGGGTTTCACCGGGGAGCTGTTTTTT. It codes for CASSSERGGFTGELFF.